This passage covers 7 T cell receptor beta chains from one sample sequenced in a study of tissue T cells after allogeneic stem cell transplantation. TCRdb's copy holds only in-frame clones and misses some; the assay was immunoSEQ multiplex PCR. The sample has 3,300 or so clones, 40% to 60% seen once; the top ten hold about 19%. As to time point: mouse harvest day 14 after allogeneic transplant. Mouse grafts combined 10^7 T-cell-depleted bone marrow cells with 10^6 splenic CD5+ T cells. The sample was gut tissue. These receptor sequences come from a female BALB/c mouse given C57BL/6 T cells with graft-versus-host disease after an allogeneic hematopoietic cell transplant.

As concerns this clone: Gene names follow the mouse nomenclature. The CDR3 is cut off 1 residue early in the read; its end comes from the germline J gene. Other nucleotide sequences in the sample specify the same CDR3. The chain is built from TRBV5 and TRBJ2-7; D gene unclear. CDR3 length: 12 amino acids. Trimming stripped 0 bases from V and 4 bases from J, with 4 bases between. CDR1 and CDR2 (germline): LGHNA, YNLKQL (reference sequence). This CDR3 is CASSQEGYEQYF. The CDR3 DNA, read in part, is TGTGCCAGCAGCCAAGAGGGGTATGAACAGTAC.

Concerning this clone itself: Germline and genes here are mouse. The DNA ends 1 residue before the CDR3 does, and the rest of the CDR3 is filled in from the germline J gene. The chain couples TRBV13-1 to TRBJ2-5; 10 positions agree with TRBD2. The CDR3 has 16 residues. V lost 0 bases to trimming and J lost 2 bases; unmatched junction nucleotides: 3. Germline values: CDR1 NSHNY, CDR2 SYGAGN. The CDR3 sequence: CASSDGTGGRQDTQYF. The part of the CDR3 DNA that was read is TGTGCCAGCAGTGATGGGACTGGGGGACGCCAAGACACCCAGTAC.

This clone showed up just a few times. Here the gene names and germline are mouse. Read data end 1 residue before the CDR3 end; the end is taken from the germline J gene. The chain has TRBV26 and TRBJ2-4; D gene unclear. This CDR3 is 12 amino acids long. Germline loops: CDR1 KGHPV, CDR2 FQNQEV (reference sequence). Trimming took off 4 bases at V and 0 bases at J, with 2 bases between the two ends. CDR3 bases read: TGTGCCAGCAGTCACAGTCAAAACACCTTGTAC. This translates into CASSHSQNTLY. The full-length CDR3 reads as CASSHSQNTLYF.

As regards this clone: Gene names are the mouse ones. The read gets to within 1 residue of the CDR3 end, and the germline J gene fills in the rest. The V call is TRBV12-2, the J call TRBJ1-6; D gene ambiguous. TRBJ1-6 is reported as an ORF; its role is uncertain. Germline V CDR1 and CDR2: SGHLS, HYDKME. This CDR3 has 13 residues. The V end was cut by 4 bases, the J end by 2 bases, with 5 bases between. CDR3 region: CASSGTYNSPLYF. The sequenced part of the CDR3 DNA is TGTGCCAGCTCCGGGACCTATAATTCGCCCCTCTAC.

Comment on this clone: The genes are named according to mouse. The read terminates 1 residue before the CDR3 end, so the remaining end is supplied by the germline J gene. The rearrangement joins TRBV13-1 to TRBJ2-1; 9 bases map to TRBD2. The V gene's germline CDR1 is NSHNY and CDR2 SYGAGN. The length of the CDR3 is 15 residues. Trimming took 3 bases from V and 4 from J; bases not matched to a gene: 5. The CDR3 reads CASSGATGGYAEQFF. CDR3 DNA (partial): TGTGCCAGCAGTGGCGCGACTGGGGGATATGCTGAGCAGTTC.

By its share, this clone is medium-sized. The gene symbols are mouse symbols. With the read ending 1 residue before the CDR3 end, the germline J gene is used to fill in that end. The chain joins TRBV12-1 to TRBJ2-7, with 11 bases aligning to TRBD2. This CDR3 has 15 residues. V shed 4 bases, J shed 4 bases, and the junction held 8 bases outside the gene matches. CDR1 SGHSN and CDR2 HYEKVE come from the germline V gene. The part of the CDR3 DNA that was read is TGTGCCAGCTCACCTCCCGGGACTGGGGGTTATGAACAGTAC. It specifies CASSPPGTGGYEQY. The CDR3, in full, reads CASSPPGTGGYEQYF. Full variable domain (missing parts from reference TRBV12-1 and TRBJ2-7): DSGVVQSPRHIIKEKGGRSVLTCIPISGHSNVVWYQQTLGKELKFLIQHYEKVERDKGFLPSRFSVQQFDDYHSEMNMSALELEDSAMYFCASSPPGTGGYEQYFGPGTRLTVL.

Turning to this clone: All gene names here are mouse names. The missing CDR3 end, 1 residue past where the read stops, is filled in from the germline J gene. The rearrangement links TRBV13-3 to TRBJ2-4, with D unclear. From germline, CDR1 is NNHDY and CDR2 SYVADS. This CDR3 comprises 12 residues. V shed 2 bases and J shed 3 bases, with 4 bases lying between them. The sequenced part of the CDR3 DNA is TGTGCCAGCAGTGACAGACAAAACACCTTGTAC. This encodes CASSDRQNTLY. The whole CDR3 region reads CASSDRQNTLYF.